Below, one T cell receptor (beta chain) is given with its context. The antigen is undetermined. These data come from a study of cytomegalovirus exposure and HLA in healthy donors. Study outcomes and limitations: Investigators reported 150 to 200 TCR beta chains as tied to cytomegalovirus. DRB1 had the most TCR associations and HLA-C the fewest, a later analysis found, with rates varying by HLA locus.

The CDR3 contains 14 residues. CDR1 SEHNR and CDR2 FQNEAQ come from the germline V gene (reference sequence). Trimming took off 1 base at V and 8 bases at J, with 14 bases between the two ends. PCR involved 60 Vbeta and 13 Jbeta primers. How the authors handled the data: There were 80 million or so unique TCR beta chains by a later count, and approximately 10 million of them were shared. Only in-frame clones appear in the TCRdb table, and some are missing; sequencing was by immunoSEQ multiplex PCR. The DNA gave D and trimming, while V, J and clone size come from that table. This table has approximately 110,000 clones, 70% to 85% appearing once.

This chain connects TRBV7-9 to TRBJ1-2; D ambiguous. Sequencing input: PBMCs. This receptor was taken from a woman aged 40 to 49 in good health and CMV-seropositive. CDR3 protein: CASSLEGRSGGYTF. DNA for the CDR3: TGTGCCAGCAGCTTAGAAGGACGTTCGGGAGGCTACACCTTC.